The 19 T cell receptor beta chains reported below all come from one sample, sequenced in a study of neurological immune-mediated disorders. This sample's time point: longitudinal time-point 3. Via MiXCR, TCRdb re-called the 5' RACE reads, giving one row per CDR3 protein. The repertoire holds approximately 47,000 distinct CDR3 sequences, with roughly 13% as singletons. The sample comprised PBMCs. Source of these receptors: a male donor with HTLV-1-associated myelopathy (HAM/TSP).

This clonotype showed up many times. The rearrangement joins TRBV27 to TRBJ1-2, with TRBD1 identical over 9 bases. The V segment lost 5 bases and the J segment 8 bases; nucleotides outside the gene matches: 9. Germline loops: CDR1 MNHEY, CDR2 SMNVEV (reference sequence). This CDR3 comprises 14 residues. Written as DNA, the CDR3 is TGTGCCAGCAGTCCGGGGACAGGGATCGAAGGCTACACCTTC. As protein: CASSPGTGIEGYTF.

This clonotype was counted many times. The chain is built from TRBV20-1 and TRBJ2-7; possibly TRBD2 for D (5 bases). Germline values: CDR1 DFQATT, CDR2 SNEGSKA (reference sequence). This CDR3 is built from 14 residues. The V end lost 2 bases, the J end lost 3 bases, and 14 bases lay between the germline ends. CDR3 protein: CSARNRGRVYEQYF. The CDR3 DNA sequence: TGCAGTGCTAGAAACCGGGGTCGGGTCTACGAGCAGTACTTC.

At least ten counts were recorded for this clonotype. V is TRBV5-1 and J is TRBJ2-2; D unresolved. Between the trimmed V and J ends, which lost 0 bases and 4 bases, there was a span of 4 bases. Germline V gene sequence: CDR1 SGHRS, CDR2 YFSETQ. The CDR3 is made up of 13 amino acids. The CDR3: CASSLVLTGELFF. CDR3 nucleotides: TGCGCCAGCAGCTTGGTACTCACCGGGGAGCTGTTTTTT.

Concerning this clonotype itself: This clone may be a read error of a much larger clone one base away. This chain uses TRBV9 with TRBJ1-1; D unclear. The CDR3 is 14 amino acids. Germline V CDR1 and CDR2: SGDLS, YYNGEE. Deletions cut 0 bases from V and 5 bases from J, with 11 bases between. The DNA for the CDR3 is TGTGCCAGCAGCGTAGTCACAGAGGGAACTGAAGCTTTCTTT. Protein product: CASSVVTEGTEAFF.

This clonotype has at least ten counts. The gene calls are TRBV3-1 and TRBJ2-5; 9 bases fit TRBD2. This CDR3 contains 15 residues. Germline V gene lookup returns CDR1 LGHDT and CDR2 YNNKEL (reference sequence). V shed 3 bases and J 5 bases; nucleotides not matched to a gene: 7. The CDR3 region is CASSHVAGGEETQYF. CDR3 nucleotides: TGTGCCAGCAGCCATGTGGCGGGGGGGGAGGAGACCCAGTACTTC.

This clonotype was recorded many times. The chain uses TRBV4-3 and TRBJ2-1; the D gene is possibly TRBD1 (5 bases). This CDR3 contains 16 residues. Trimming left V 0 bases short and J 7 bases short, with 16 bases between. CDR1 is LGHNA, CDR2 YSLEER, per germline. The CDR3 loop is CASSQDLGYRQNEQFF. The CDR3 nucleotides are TGCGCCAGCAGCCAAGACCTGGGGTACCGACAGAATGAGCAGTTCTTC.

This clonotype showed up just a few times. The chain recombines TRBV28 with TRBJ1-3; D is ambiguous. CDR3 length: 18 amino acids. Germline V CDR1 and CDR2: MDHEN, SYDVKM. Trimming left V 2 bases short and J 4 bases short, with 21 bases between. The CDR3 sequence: CASSLVTGLGVHGNTIYF. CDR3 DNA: TGTGCCAGCAGTTTAGTGACCGGGTTGGGCGTCCACGGAAACACCATATATTTT.

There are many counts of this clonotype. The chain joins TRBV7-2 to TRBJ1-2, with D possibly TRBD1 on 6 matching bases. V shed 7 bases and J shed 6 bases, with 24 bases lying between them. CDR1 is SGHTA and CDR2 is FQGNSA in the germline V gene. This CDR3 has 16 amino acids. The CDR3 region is CASTIGGAVVVDGYTF. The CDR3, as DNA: TGTGCCAGCACCATCGGGGGCGCGGTAGTAGTAGATGGCTACACCTTC.

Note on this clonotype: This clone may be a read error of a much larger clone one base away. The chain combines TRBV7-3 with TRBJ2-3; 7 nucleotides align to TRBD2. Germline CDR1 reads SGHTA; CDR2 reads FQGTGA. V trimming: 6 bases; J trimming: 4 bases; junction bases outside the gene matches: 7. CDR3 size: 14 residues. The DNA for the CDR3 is TGTGCCAGCAGGAGAGTGGGGGGGGCAGATACGCAGTATTTT. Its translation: CASRRVGGADTQYF.

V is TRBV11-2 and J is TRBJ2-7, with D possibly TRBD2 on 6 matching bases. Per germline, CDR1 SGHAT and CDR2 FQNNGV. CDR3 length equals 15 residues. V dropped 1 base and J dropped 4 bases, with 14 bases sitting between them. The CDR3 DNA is TGTGCCAGCAGCTTAGCATCCAGGGCGGGGTACGAGCAGTACTTC. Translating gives CASSLASRAGYEQYF.

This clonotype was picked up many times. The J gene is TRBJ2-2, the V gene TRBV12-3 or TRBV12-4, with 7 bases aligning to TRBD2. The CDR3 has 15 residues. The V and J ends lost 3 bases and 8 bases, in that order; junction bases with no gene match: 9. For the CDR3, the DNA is TGTGCCAGCAGTTTTCAGCGGGGCCCTGGAGGGGAGCTGTTTTTT. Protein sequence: CASSFQRGPGGELFF.

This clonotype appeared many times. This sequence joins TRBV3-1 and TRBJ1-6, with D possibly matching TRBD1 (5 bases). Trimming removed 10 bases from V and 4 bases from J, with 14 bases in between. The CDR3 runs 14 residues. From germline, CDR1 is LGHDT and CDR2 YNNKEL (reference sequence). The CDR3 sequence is CATRGGGYNSPLHF. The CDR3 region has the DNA TGTGCCACCCGGGGGGGGGGGTATAATTCACCCCTCCACTTT.

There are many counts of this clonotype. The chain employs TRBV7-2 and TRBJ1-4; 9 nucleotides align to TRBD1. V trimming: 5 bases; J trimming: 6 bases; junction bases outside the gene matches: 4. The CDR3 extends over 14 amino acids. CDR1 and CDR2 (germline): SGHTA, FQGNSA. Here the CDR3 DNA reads TGTGCCAGCAGCCCTGGGACAGGGTATGAAAAACTGTTTTTT. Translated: CASSPGTGYEKLFF.

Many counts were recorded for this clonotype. CDR3 nucleotides: TGTGCCAGCAGCGCGGCCGGCAGGGTCAACACCGGGGAGCTGTTTTTT. Translating gives CASSAAGRVNTGELFF. V usage is TRBV9 and J usage is TRBJ2-2; maybe TRBD1 (5 bases). Germline V lookup: CDR1 SGDLS, CDR2 YYNGEE. This CDR3 has 16 amino acids. V lost 3 bases to trimming and J lost 2 bases, with 14 bases between them.

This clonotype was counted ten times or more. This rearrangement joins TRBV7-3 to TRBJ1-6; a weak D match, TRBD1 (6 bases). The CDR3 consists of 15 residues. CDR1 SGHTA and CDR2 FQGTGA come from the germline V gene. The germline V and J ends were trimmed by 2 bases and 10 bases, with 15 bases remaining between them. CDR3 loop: CASSLGGGGESPLHF. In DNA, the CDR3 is TGTGCCAGCAGCTTAGGAGGGGGTGGGGAATCACCCCTCCACTTT. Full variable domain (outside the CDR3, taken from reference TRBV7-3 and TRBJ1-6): GAGVSQTPSNKVTEKGKYVELRCDPISGHTALYWYRQSLGQGPEFLIYFQGTGAADDSGLPNDRFFAVRPEGSVSTLKIQRTERGDSAVYLCASSLGGGGESPLHFGNGTRLTVT.

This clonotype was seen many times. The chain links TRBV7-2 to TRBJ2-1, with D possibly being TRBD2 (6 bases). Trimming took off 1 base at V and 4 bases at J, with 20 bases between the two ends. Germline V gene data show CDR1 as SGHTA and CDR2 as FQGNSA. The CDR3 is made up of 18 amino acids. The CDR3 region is CASSLGVSGGVGYNEQFF. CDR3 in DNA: TGTGCCAGCAGCTTAGGGGTTTCCGGGGGAGTCGGTTACAATGAGCAGTTCTTC.

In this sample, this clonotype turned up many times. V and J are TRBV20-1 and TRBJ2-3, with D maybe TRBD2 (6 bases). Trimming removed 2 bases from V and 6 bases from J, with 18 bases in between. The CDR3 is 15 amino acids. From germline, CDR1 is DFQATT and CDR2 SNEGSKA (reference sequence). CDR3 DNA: TGCAGTGCTAGACGTTCAGCGTCGGGGGTGGATACGCAGTATTTT. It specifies CSARRSASGVDTQYF.

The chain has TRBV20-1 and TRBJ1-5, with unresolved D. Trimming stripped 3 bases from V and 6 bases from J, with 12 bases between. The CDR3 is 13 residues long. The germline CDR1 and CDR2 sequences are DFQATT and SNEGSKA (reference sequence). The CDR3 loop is CSASGREGQPQHF. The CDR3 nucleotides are TGCAGTGCTAGCGGTAGGGAGGGTCAGCCCCAGCATTTT.

The CDR3 DNA is TGTGCCAGCTCACCCGCTTTCCGGCGGGGGGGGGACAATGAGCAGTTCTTC. It yields the protein CASSPAFRRGGDNEQFF. This chain links TRBV18 with TRBJ2-1, with TRBD2 identical over 9 bases. The CDR3 length is 17 residues. The V and J ends lost 3 bases and 5 bases, in that order; junction bases with no gene match: 11. Germline-derived CDR1 and CDR2 are KGHSH and LQKENI.